This TCR beta chain was observed in a study of T cells in placental villitis. The immunoSEQ assay was v4. The data were produced by immunoSEQ multiplex PCR, yet TCRdb's version contains in-frame clones alone and is incomplete. Among about 5,900 clones listed, just under 80% were seen once. The V end was cut by 4 bases, the J end by 3 bases, with 11 bases between. The CDR3 is 13 residues long. Germline CDR1 is SGHRS and CDR2 is YFSETQ. This chain connects TRBV5-1 to TRBJ2-7; D might be TRBD2 (5 bases). The source is a human patient with infectious villitis; the placental T cells may come from both mother and fetus. Sequenced material: placental tissue containing maternal and fetal cells. The CDR3 sequence is CASSPGEGYEQYF. CDR3 nucleotides: TGCGCCAGCAGCCCCGGAGAGGGCTACGAGCAGTACTTC. Drawing the rest from reference TRBV5-1 and TRBJ2-7, the complete variable domain is KAGVTQTPRYLIKTRGQQVTLSCSPISGHRSVSWYQQTPGQGLQFLFEYFSETQRNKGNFPGRFSGRQFSNSRSEMNVSTLELGDSALYLCASSPGEGYEQYFGPGTRLTVT.